The subject of this entry is one T cell receptor (beta chain). The source of the sample is a study of T cell responses to AZD1222 COVID-19 vaccine. V was clipped by 3 bases and J by 6 bases, with 10 bases between them. Germline CDR1 reads GTSNPN; CDR2 reads SVGIG (reference sequence). CDR3 length: 12 amino acids. Method: immunoSEQ multiplex PCR; TCRdb's copy keeps in-frame clones and lacks some. The repertoire holds 100,000 to 150,000 clones, with around 89% as singletons. This sequence joins TRBV30 and TRBJ2-3; D is ambiguous. This TCR came from an adult in good health. Sequences were derived from peripheral blood, sampled on day 0 of MenACWY control vaccination. CDR3 sequence: CAWSVDWDTQYF. CDR3 DNA sequence: TGTGCCTGGAGCGTCGATTGGGATACGCAGTATTTT.